This TCR beta chain is drawn from a study of T cell responses to AZD1222 COVID-19 vaccine. This table comes from immunoSEQ multiplex PCR, and its TCRdb copy is limited to in-frame clones, with some not included. The repertoire includes tens of thousands of clones, approximately 91% of them detected once, and about 20% sits in the top ten. This CDR3 spans 13 amino acids. This TCR came from an adult in good health. The source material was peripheral blood, sampled on day 0 of AZD1222 vaccination. This chain joins TRBV21-1 and TRBJ1-1. TRBV21-1 has pseudogene status. In nucleotides, the CDR3 is TGTGCCAGCAGCAAGGTTACGGGAGGAGAAGCTTTCTTT. Amino acid sequence: CASSKVTGGEAFF.